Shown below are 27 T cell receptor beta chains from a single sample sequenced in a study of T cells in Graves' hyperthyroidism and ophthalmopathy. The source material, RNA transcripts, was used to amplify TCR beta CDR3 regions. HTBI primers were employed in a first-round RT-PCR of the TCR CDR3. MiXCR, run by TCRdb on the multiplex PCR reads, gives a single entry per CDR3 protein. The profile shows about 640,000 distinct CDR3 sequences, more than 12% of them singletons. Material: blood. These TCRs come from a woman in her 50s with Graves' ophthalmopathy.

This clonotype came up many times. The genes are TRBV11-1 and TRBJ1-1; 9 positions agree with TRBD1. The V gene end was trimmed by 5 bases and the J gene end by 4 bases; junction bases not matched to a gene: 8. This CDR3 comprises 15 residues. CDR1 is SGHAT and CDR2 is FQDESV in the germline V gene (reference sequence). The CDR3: CASSPLRQGGTEAFF. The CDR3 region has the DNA TGTGCCAGCAGCCCGTTAAGACAGGGGGGCACTGAAGCTTTCTTT. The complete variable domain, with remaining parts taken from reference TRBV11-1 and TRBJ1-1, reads EAEVAQSPRYKITEKSQAVAFWCDPISGHATLYWYRQILGQGPELLVQFQDESVVDDSQLPKDRFSAERLKGVDSTLKIQPAELGDSAMYLCASSPLRQGGTEAFFGQGTRLTVV.

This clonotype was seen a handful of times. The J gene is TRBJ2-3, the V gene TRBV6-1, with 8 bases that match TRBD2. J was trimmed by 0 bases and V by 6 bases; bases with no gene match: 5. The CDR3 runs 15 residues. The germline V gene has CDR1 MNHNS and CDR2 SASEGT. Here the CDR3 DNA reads TGTGCCAGCAGCCGAAAGCGGGAGAGCACAGATACGCAGTATTTT. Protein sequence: CASSRKRESTDTQYF.

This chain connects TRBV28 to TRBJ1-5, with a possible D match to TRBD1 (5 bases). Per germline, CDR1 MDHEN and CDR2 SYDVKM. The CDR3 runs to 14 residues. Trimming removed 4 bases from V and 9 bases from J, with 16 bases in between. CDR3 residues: CASSSGAGRLPQHF. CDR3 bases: TGTGCCAGCAGTTCCGGGGCAGGGCGTTTGCCCCAGCATTTT.

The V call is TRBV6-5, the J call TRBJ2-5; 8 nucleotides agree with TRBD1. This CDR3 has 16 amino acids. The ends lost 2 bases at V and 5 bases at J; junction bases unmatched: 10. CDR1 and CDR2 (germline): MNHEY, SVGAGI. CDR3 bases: TGTGCCAGCAGTTACACCATCGGGGACAGGCGGGAGACCCAGTACTTC. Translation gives CASSYTIGDRRETQYF.

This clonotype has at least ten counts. The chain's CDR3 is CASRPGTLNTGELFF. CDR3 sequence (DNA): TGTGCCAGCAGACCCGGGACATTAAACACCGGGGAGCTGTTTTTT. This chain uses TRBV11-2 with TRBJ2-2; tentative D call: TRBD1 (6 bases). V lost 6 bases, J lost 2 bases, and 13 bases lay in between. Germline CDR1 and CDR2: SGHAT and FQNNGV. There are 15 residues in the CDR3.

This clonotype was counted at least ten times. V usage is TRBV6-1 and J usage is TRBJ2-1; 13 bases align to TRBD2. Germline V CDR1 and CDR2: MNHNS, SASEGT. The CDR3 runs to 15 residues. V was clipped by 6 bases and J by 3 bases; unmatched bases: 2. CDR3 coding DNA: TGTGCCAGCAGCTGGACTAGCGGGGGCTACAATGAGCAGTTCTTC. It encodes CASSWTSGGYNEQFF.

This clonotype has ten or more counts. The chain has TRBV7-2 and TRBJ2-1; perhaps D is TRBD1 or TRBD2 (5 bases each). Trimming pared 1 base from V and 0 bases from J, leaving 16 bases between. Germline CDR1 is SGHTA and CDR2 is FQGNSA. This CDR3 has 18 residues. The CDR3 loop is CASSLEGFSGSSYNEQFF. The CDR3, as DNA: TGTGCCAGCAGCTTAGAGGGGTTCAGCGGTAGCTCCTACAATGAGCAGTTCTTC.

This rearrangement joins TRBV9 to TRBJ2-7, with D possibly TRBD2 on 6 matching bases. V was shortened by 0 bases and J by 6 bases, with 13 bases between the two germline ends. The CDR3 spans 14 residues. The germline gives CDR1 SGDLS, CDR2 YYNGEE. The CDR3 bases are TGTGCCAGCAGCGTAGCCACGGGAGCTGTCGAGCAGTACTTC. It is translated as CASSVATGAVEQYF.

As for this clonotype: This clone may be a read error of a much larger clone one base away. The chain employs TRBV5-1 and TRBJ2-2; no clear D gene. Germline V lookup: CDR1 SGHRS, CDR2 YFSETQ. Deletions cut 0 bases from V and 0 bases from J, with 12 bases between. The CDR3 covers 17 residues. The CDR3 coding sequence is TGCGCCAGCAGCTTGGTAGTCGCGGTGTCGAACACCGGGGAGCTGTTTTTT. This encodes CASSLVVAVSNTGELFF. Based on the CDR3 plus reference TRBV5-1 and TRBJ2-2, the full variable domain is KAGVTQTPRYLIKTRGQQVTLSCSPISGHRSVSWYQQTPGQGLQFLFEYFSETQRNKGNFPGRFSGRQFSNSRSEMNVSTLELGDSALYLCASSLVVAVSNTGELFFGEGSRLTVL.

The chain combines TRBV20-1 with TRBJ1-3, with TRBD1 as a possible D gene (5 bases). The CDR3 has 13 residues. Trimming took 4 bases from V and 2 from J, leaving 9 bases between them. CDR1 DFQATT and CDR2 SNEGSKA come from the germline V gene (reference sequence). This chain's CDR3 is CSAMRGAGNTIYF. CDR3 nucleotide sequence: TGCAGTGCTATGAGGGGTGCTGGAAACACCATATATTTT.

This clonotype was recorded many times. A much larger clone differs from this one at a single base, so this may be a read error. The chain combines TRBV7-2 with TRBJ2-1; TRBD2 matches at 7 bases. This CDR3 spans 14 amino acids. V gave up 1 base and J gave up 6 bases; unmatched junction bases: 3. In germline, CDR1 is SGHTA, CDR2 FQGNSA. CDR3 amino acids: CASSLGAGRNEQFF. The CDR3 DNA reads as TGTGCCAGCAGCTTAGGAGCGGGGCGCAATGAGCAGTTCTTC.

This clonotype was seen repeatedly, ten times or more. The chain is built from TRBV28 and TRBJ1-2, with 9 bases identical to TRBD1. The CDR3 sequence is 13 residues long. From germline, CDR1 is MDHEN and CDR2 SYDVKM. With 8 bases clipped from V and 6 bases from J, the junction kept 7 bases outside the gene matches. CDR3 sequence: CASLTQGADGYTF. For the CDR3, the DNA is TGTGCCAGCCTCACACAGGGGGCTGATGGCTACACCTTC.

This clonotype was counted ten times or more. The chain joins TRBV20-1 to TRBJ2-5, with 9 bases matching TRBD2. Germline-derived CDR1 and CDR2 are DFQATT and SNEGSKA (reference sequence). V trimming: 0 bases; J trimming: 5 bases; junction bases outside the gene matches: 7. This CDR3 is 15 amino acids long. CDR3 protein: CSARDGREGQETQYF. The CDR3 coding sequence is TGCAGTGCTAGAGATGGGCGGGAGGGCCAGGAGACCCAGTACTTC.

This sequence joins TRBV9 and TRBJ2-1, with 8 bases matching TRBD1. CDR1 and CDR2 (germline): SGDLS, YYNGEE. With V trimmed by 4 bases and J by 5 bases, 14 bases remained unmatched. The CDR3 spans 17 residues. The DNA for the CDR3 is TGTGCCAGCAGCCCAGACGGCGGGACAGGCCACCACAATGAGCAGTTCTTC. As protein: CASSPDGGTGHHNEQFF.

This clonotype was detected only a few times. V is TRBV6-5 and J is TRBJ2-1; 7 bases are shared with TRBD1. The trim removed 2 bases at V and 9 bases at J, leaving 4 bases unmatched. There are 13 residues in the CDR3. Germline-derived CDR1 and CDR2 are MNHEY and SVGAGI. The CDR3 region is CASSYLRGREQFF. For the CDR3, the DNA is TGTGCCAGCAGTTACCTAAGGGGGCGTGAGCAGTTCTTC.

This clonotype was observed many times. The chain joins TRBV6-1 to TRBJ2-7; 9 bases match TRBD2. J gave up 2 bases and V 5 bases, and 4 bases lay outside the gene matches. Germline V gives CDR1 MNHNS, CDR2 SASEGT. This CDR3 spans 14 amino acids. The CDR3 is CASSPSGKTYEQYF. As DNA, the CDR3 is TGTGCCAGCAGTCCTAGCGGGAAGACCTACGAGCAGTACTTC.

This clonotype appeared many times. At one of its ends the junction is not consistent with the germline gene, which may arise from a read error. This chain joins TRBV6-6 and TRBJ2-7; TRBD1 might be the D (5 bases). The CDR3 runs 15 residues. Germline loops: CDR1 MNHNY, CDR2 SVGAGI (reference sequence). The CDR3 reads CASSDSRQLFYEQYF. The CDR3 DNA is TGTGCCAGCAGTGACTCGAGACAGCTGTTCTACGAGCAGTACTTC.

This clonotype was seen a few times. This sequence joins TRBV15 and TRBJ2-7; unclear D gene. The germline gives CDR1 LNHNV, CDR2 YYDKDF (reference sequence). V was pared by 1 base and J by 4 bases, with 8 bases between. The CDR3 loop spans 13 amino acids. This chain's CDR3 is CATSRAELYEQYF. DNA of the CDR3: TGTGCCACCAGCAGAGCGGAGTTATACGAGCAGTACTTC.

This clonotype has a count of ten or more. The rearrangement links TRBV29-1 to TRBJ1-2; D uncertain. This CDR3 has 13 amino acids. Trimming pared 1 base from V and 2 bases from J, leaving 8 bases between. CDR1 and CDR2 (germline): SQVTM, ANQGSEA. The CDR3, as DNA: TGCAGCGTTGAAGGGACGGCAAACTATGGCTACACCTTC. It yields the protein CSVEGTANYGYTF.

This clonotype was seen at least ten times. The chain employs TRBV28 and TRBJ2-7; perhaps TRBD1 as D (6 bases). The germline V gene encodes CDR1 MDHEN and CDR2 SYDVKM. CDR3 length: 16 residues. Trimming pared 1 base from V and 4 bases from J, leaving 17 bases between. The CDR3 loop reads CASSLYRQGGKYEQYF. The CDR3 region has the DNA TGTGCCAGCAGTTTATACAGACAAGGGGGTAAATACGAGCAGTACTTC.

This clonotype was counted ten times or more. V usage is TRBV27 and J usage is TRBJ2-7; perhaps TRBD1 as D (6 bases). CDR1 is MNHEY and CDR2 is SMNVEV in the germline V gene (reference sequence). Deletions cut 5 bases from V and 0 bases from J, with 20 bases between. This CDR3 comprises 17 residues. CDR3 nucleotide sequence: TGTGCCAGCAGTCCTTACATACCCGGGACAAGCTCCTACGAGCAGTACTTC. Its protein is CASSPYIPGTSSYEQYF.

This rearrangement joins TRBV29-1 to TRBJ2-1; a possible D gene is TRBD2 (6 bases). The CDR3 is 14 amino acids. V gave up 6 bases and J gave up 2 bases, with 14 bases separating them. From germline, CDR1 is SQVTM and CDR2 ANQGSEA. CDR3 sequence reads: CSVETRTTYNEQFF. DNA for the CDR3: TGCAGCGTCGAGACTAGAACCACCTACAATGAGCAGTTCTTC.

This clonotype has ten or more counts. CDR3 sequence (DNA): TGTGCCAGCAGTTTAATAGGGGGAAATCAGCCCCAGCATTTT. Translated, it gives CASSLIGGNQPQHF. The chain couples TRBV12-3 or TRBV12-4 to TRBJ1-5; TRBD1 might be the D (6 bases). V lost 2 bases to trimming and J lost 4 bases, with 9 bases between them. The CDR3 extends over 14 amino acids.

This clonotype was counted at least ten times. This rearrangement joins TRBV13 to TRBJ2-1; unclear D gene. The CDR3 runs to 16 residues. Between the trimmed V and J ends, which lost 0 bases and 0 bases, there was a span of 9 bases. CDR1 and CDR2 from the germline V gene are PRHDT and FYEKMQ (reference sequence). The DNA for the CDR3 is TGTGCCAGCAGCTTAGGACCCATGATCTCCTACAATGAGCAGTTCTTC. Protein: CASSLGPMISYNEQFF.

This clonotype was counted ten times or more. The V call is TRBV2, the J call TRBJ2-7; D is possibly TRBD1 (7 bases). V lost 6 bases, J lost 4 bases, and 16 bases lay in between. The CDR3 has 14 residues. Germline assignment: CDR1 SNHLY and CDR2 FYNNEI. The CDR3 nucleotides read TGTGCCAGCAGGGGGGGACAGCCTCTTTACGAGCAGTACTTC. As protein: CASRGGQPLYEQYF.

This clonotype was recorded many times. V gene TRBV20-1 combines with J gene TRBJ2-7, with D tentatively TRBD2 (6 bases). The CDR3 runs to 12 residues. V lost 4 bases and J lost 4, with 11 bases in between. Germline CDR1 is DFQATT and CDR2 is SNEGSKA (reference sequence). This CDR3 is CSATFGGYEQYF. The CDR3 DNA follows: TGCAGTGCTACTTTTGGAGGGTACGAGCAGTACTTC.

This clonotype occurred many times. The CDR3 nucleotides are TGTGCCAGCAGCCAAGATCCCCAAGCGGGAGCGACAGATACGCAGTATTTT. This sequence encodes CASSQDPQAGATDTQYF. This chain links TRBV3-1 with TRBJ2-3; 8 positions agree with TRBD2. The ends lost 0 bases at V and 3 bases at J; junction bases unmatched: 8. This CDR3 contains 17 residues. From germline, CDR1 is LGHDT and CDR2 YNNKEL (reference sequence).